Here is one T cell receptor beta chain with its context. Its antigen remains unidentified. This entry is derived from a study of blood T cells in healthy people across ages. General observations from the study: A strong correlation was found between TCR beta diversity and the percentage of naive T cells. Calculation of diversity from one million T cells yielded estimates considered to be underestimates.

The V end was cut by 1 base, the J end by 6 bases, with 9 bases between. The CDR3 has 14 amino acids. Germline V gene sequence: CDR1 SGHAT, CDR2 FQNNGV. A J-beta primer mix and a sample-barcoded 5' primer were used in a second PCR of roughly 6 to 12 cycles. Sequencing recovered at least 3 million CDR3-containing paired-end reads from each sample. One entry per CDR3 protein, called by TCRdb with MiXCR from the 5' RACE reads. The sample holds 1.8 million or so distinct CDR3 sequences, roughly two fifths seen once. The sequencing sample was made of blood. The TCR was taken from a human donor in good health. V is TRBV11-2 and J is TRBJ1-4; a weak D match, TRBD1 (5 bases). The CDR3 DNA follows: TGTGCCAGCAGCTTAGGACAGTCTTATGAAAAACTGTTTTTT. It codes for CASSLGQSYEKLFF.